Below, 27 T cell receptor beta chains from the same sample are listed, as sequenced in a study of blood T cell repertoires in COVID-19 (dated by TCRdb to the early 2020s). Receptor amplification or capture employed the immunoSEQ multiplex PCR assay. The clones in this table, taken by TCRdb from immuneACCESS, are in-frame only. Not every clone is retained; where verified, under half of the shortfall comes from an unresolved V gene, and the cause of the rest is unknown. This sample comprises over 80,000 clones, 70% to 90% of them detected only once. The ten largest clones take up just under 20% of the sample. The sequenced sample consisted of peripheral blood. The source of these receptors is a human donor in a cohort sampled during active COVID-19.

This rearrangement joins TRBV11-2 to TRBJ2-1; 7 nucleotides align to TRBD2. The CDR3 contains 16 residues. In germline, CDR1 is SGHAT, CDR2 FQNNGV. V trimming: 6 bases; J trimming: 8 bases; junction bases outside the gene matches: 16. This chain's CDR3 is CASREAPARAGDEQFF. The CDR3 DNA reads TGTGCCAGCAGGGAGGCTCCGGCCCGGGCGGGGGATGAGCAGTTCTTC.

The chain recombines TRBV5-4 with TRBJ1-4, with 9 bases lining up with TRBD1. V dropped 4 bases and J dropped 4; count of bases not matched to a gene: 2. Germline CDR1 is SGHNT and CDR2 is YYREEE (reference sequence). CDR3 length equals 14 residues. For the CDR3, the DNA is TGTGCCAGCAGCCCGGACAGGGGTAATGAAAAACTGTTTTTT. Its protein is CASSPDRGNEKLFF.

This clone has just a few counts. The chain uses TRBV5-6 and TRBJ1-5, with a tentative D call TRBD1 (5 bases). Per the germline V gene, CDR1 is SGHDT and CDR2 is YYEEEE. With 2 bases removed from V and 4 bases from J, the gap between germline ends came to 10 bases. The CDR3 extends over 14 amino acids. CDR3 amino acids: CASSLAGSNQPQHF. The CDR3 DNA follows: TGTGCCAGCAGCTTAGCAGGGTCGAATCAGCCCCAGCATTTT.

Here the CDR3 DNA reads TGTGCCAGCAGTCTAGCGGGAATCACCTCCTACGAGCAGTACTTC. Its translation: CASSLAGITSYEQYF. The rearrangement joins TRBV6-2 or TRBV6-3 to TRBJ2-7, with 9 bases matching TRBD2. Germline CDR1 is MNHEY and CDR2 is SVGEGT. CDR3 length: 15 residues. V was pared by 5 bases and J by 0 bases, with 5 bases of the junction left unmatched.

This chain links TRBV11-2 with TRBJ1-6, with a tentative D call TRBD1 (6 bases). The CDR3 runs to 13 residues. The V and J ends lost 3 bases and 8 bases respectively, with 8 bases between them. Germline V CDR1 and CDR2: SGHAT, FQNNGV. The CDR3 loop is CASSLGADSPLHF. CDR3 coding DNA: TGTGCCAGCAGCTTGGGGGCGGATTCACCCCTCCACTTT.

V usage is TRBV4-2 and J usage is TRBJ2-2, with TRBD2 matching 10 bases. The germline V gene has CDR1 LGHNA and CDR2 YNFKEQ. Trimming at V came to 4 bases and at J to 5 bases, leaving 13 bases not matched to a gene. This CDR3 spans 18 amino acids. The CDR3 bases are TGTGCCAGCAGCCTCTTGGGGGGTAGCGGGAGGCGGACCGGGGAGCTGTTTTTT. It yields the protein CASSLLGGSGRRTGELFF.

This clone was found once. The CDR3 DNA follows: TGTGCCAGCAGTTTAGGGGGGACGGTGCCAAAAAACCAACTGTTTTTT. This codes for CASSLGGTVPKNQLFF. This sequence joins TRBV28 and TRBJ1-4; possible D gene TRBD1, 5 bases. This CDR3 has 16 residues. The germline gives CDR1 MDHEN, CDR2 SYDVKM. Trimming took 2 bases from V and 12 from J, leaving 22 bases between them.

The V and J genes are TRBV5-1 and TRBJ2-2; D is possibly TRBD1 (7 bases). CDR1 SGHRS and CDR2 YFSETQ come from the germline V gene. Trimming stripped 7 bases from V and 7 bases from J, with 14 bases between. The CDR3 is 13 residues long. CDR3 DNA sequence: TGCGCCAGCTGCAGGGGGGAGGACGGGGAGCTGTTTTTT. Amino acids: CASCRGEDGELFF.

This chain joins TRBV18 and TRBJ2-5, with TRBD2 matching 10 bases. From germline, CDR1 is KGHSH and CDR2 LQKENI. Trimming at V came to 3 bases and at J to 2 bases, leaving 3 bases not matched to a gene. CDR3 length equals 15 residues. In nucleotides, the CDR3 is TGTGCCAGCTCACCCTTGACTAGCGGGCAAGAGACCCAGTACTTC. This codes for CASSPLTSGQETQYF.

The chain recombines TRBV5-1 with TRBJ1-3, with D hard to call. This CDR3 has 15 amino acids. V shed 7 bases and J shed 8 bases, with 22 bases lying between them. Germline V gene sequence: CDR1 SGHRS, CDR2 YFSETQ. The CDR3 loop is CASGALGSALDTIYF. For the CDR3, the DNA is TGCGCCAGCGGTGCCCTGGGCTCCGCGTTGGACACCATATATTTT.

The J gene is TRBJ2-7, the V gene TRBV2; TRBD2 matches at 9 bases. The V gene end was trimmed by 1 base and the J gene end by 3 bases; junction bases not matched to a gene: 4. This CDR3 spans 15 amino acids. Germline values: CDR1 SNHLY, CDR2 FYNNEI. CDR3 bases: TGTGCCAGCAGTGAAGGCCTAGCGGGACGCTACGAGCAGTACTTC. It is translated as CASSEGLAGRYEQYF.

V and J are TRBV11-2 and TRBJ2-1; possible D gene TRBD2, 6 bases. The ends were cut back, 2 bases at V and 0 bases at J, with 14 bases in the middle. CDR3 length: 17 residues. Germline lookup yields CDR1 SGHAT and CDR2 FQNNGV. For the CDR3, the DNA is TGTGCCAGCAGCTTACAAGGACTAACCGTCTCCTACAATGAGCAGTTCTTC. This sequence encodes CASSLQGLTVSYNEQFF.

The chain carries TRBV7-2 and TRBJ1-4; 7 bases align to TRBD1. The V and J ends lost 1 base and 6 bases, in that order; junction bases with no gene match: 5. The CDR3 has 15 residues. Germline V CDR1 and CDR2: SGHTA, FQGNSA. The CDR3 sequence: CASSLVLGTDEKLFF. The CDR3 bases are TGTGCCAGCAGCTTAGTTTTGGGGACAGATGAAAAACTGTTTTTT.

The chain combines TRBV2 with TRBJ2-7; weak D call: TRBD1 (6 bases). Trimming took off 5 bases at V and 7 bases at J, with 9 bases between the two ends. The CDR3 totals 11 residues. Germline V CDR1 and CDR2: SNHLY, FYNNEI. CDR3 coding DNA: TGTGCCAGCAGTCCTGACAGGGAGCAGTACTTC. Its protein product is CASSPDREQYF.

The J gene is TRBJ1-4, the V gene TRBV28; TRBD1 might be the D (5 bases). V was cut by 6 bases and J by 0 bases, with 11 bases left in between. Germline CDR1 is MDHEN and CDR2 is SYDVKM. The CDR3 loop spans 15 amino acids. The CDR3 region has the DNA TGTGCCAGCAGAGACTCAGGGTCAACTAATGAAAAACTGTTTTTT. This codes for CASRDSGSTNEKLFF.

This chain joins TRBV2 and TRBJ2-7; weak D call: TRBD2 (6 bases). This CDR3 has 13 residues. Trimming pared 5 bases from V and 4 bases from J, leaving 12 bases between. CDR1 SNHLY and CDR2 FYNNEI come from the germline V gene. The CDR3 spells CASSQDSGYEQYF. CDR3 bases: TGTGCCAGCAGTCAGGATAGCGGTTACGAGCAGTACTTC.

The CDR3, as DNA: TGTGCCAGCAGTGAACAGGGTAATTCACCCCTCCACTTT. Translation gives CASSEQGNSPLHF. The chain combines TRBV25-1 with TRBJ1-6; D might be TRBD1 (5 bases). The V gene's germline CDR1 is MGHDK and CDR2 SYGVNS. Trimming took off 2 bases at V and 6 bases at J, with 5 bases between the two ends. The CDR3 spans 13 residues. The full variable domain, with the rest looked up from reference TRBV25-1 and TRBJ1-6, is EADIYQTPRYLVIGTGKKITLECSQTMGHDKMYWYQQDPGMELHLIHYSYGVNSTEKGDLSSESTVSRIRTEHFPLTLESARPSHTSQYLCASSEQGNSPLHFGNGTRLTVT.

The chain employs TRBV28 and TRBJ2-3; unclear D gene. V lost 3 bases and J lost 2, with 6 bases in between. The germline CDR1 and CDR2 sequences are MDHEN and SYDVKM. The CDR3 spans 13 residues. CDR3 in amino acids: CASSLIVTDTQYF. In DNA, the CDR3 is TGTGCCAGCAGTTTGATAGTCACAGATACGCAGTATTTT.

V is TRBV4-2 and J is TRBJ1-1; the D gene is possibly TRBD1 (6 bases). Trimming cost V 0 bases and J 3 bases, with 17 bases left between them. The V gene's germline CDR1 is LGHNA and CDR2 YNFKEQ. The CDR3 sequence is 17 residues long. The CDR3 is CASSQDTGAGRDTEAFF. CDR3 DNA sequence: TGTGCCAGCAGCCAAGATACGGGGGCGGGGAGGGACACTGAAGCTTTCTTT.

This clone has a single count. The chain uses TRBV7-2 and TRBJ1-5, with 10 bases aligning to TRBD1. After removal of 1 base from V and 7 bases from J, the junction contained 4 bases not matched to a gene. CDR3 length: 15 amino acids. Germline V gives CDR1 SGHTA, CDR2 FQGNSA. Written as DNA, the CDR3 is TGTGCCAGCAGCTTAGATACGGGACAGGGGCAGCCCCAGCATTTT. Protein product: CASSLDTGQGQPQHF. Together with reference TRBV7-2 and TRBJ1-5, the CDR3 gives the full variable domain: GAGVSQSPSNKVTEKGKDVELRCDPISGHTALYWYRQSLGQGLEFLIYFQGNSAPDKSGLPSDRFSAERTGGSVSTLTIQRTQQEDSAVYLCASSLDTGQGQPQHFGDGTRLSIL.

The count of this clone is one. In DNA form, the CDR3 reads TGCGCCAGCAGACAGGGGGGATCAGGAGGGCCCAAAAACATTCAGTACTTC. This translates into CASRQGGSGGPKNIQYF. The chain carries TRBV10-2 and TRBJ2-4, with 8 bases aligning to TRBD1. Germline CDR1 reads WSHSY; CDR2 reads SAAADI. The CDR3 length is 17 residues. J was trimmed by 2 bases and V by 6 bases; bases with no gene match: 12.

The chain recombines TRBV27 with TRBJ2-3, with no clear D. Looked up from germline, CDR1 is MNHEY and CDR2 is SMNVEV (reference sequence). There are 15 residues in the CDR3. V was clipped by 5 bases and J by 4 bases, with 16 bases between them. The CDR3: CASSLQPLLADTQYF. The DNA for the CDR3 is TGTGCCAGCAGTCTGCAACCTCTACTGGCAGATACGCAGTATTTT.

The chain has TRBV29-1 and TRBJ1-1; 8 bases align to TRBD1. After removal of 3 bases from V and 4 bases from J, the junction contained 13 bases not matched to a gene. Germline CDR1 is SQVTM and CDR2 is ANQGSEA. The CDR3 runs 16 residues. Here the CDR3 reads CSVDPRGLLGSTEAFF. Written as DNA, the CDR3 is TGCAGCGTTGATCCCAGGGGGCTGTTGGGAAGCACTGAAGCTTTCTTT.

This chain uses TRBV10-3 with TRBJ1-2, with 8 bases fitting TRBD1. Trimming took 2 bases from V and 4 from J; bases not matched to a gene: 3. Per germline, CDR1 ENHRY and CDR2 SYGVKD. CDR3 length equals 14 residues. The CDR3 spells CAISEPGQVYGYTF. The CDR3 DNA sequence: TGTGCCATCAGTGAGCCGGGACAGGTCTATGGCTACACCTTC.

Only one count was recorded for this clone. V gene TRBV5-8 combines with J gene TRBJ2-1; TRBD1 agrees at 7 bases. V lost 6 bases, J lost 3 bases, and 6 bases stayed unmatched. The V gene's germline CDR1 is SGHTS and CDR2 YDEGEE. The CDR3 has 14 residues. CDR3 bases: TGTGCCAGCAAAAGACAGGGAATCTACAATGAGCAGTTCTTC. It translates to CASKRQGIYNEQFF. Full variable domain (outside the CDR3, taken from reference TRBV5-8 and TRBJ2-1): EAGVTQSPTHLIKTRGQQATLRCSPISGHTSVYWYQQALGLGLQFLLWYDEGEERNRGNFPPRFSGRQFPNYSSELNVNALELEDSALYLCASKRQGIYNEQFFGPGTRLTVL.

The rearrangement uses TRBV5-4 and TRBJ2-1; D perhaps matches TRBD2 (7 bases). Germline CDR1 reads SGHNT; CDR2 reads YYREEE (reference sequence). This CDR3 is 15 amino acids long. Trimming stripped 4 bases from V and 2 bases from J, with 13 bases between. DNA of the CDR3: TGTGCCAGCAGCCGAGGGGGGGGGCCCTACAATGAGCAGTTCTTC. Encoded protein: CASSRGGGPYNEQFF.

The rearrangement uses TRBV2 and TRBJ1-4; 8 bases match TRBD1. There are 15 residues in the CDR3. Germline V gene data show CDR1 as SNHLY and CDR2 as FYNNEI. The V gene end was trimmed by 6 bases and the J gene end by 3 bases; junction bases not matched to a gene: 6. CDR3 in DNA: TGTGCCAGCAGGGTACACAGGGGGTCTAATGAAAAACTGTTTTTT. Residues: CASRVHRGSNEKLFF.